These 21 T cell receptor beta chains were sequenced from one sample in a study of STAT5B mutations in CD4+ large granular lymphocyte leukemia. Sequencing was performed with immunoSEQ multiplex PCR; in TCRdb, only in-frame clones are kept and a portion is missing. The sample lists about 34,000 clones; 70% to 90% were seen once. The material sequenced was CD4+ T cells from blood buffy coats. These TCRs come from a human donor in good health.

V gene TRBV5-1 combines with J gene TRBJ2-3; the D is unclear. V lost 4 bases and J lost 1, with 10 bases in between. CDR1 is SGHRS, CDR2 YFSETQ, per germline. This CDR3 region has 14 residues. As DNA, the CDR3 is TGCGCCAGCAGCCCGGCACGGGGCACAGATACGCAGTATTTT. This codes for CASSPARGTDTQYF.

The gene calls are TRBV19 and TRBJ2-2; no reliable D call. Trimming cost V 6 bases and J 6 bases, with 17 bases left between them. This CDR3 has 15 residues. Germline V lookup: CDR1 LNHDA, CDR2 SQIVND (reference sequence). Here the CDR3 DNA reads TGTGCCAGTAGCACCATTTATGGGCTAGCCGGGGAGCTGTTTTTT. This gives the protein CASSTIYGLAGELFF. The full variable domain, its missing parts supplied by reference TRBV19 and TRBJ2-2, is DGGITQSPKYLFRKEGQNVTLSCEQNLNHDAMYWYRQDPGQGLRLIYYSQIVNDFQKGDIAEGYSVSREKKESFPLTVTSAQKNPTAFYLCASSTIYGLAGELFFGEGSRLTVL.

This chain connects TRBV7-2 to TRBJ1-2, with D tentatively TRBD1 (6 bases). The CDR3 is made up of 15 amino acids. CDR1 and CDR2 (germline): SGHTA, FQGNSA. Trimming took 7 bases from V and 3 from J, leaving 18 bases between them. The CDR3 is CASTLSRGVDYGYTF. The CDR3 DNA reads TGTGCCAGCACCCTGAGCAGGGGCGTGGACTATGGCTACACCTTC.

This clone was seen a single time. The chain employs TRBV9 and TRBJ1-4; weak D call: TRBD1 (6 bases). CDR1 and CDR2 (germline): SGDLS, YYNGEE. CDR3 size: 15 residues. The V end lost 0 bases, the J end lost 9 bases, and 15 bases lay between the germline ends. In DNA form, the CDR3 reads TGTGCCAGCAGCGTAGCGGCTGGGGGCGGTCAAAAACTGTTTTTT. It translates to CASSVAAGGGQKLFF.

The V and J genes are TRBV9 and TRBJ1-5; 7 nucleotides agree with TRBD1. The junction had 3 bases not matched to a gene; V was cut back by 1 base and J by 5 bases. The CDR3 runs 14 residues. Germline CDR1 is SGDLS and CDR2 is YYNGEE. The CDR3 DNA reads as TGTGCCAGCAGCGTAACAGGGGAATATCAGCCCCAGCATTTT. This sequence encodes CASSVTGEYQPQHF.

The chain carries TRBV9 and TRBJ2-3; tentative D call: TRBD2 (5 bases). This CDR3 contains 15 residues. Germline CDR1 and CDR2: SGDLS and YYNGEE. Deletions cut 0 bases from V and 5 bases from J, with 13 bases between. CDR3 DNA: TGTGCCAGCAGCGTAGCCGCTGGGGAGAGAGATACGCAGTATTTT. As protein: CASSVAAGERDTQYF.

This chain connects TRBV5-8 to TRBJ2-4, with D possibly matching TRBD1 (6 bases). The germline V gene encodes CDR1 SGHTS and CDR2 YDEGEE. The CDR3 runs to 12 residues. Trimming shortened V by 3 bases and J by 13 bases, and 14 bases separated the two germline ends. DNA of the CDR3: TGTGCCAGCAGCTCAAGCGACAGGCTACAGTACTTC. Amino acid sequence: CASSSSDRLQYF.

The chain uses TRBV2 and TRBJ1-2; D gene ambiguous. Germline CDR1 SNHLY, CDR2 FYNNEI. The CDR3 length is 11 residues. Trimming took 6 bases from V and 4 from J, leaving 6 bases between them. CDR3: CASRGFYGYTF. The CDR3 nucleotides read TGTGCCAGCAGGGGGTTCTATGGCTACACCTTC.

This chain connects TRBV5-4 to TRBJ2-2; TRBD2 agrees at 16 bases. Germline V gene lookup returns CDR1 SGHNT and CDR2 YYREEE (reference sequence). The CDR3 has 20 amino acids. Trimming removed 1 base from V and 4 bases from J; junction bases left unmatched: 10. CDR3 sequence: CASSLYSGLAGGLSTGELFF. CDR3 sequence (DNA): TGTGCCAGCAGCTTGTACTCGGGACTAGCGGGGGGGCTTAGCACCGGGGAGCTGTTTTTT.

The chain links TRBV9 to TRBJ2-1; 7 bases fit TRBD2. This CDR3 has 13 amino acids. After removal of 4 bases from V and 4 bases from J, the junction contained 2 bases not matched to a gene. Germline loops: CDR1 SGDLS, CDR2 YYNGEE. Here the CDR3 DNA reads TGTGCCAGCAGCTCGCGGGGGTACAATGAGCAGTTCTTC. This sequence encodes CASSSRGYNEQFF.

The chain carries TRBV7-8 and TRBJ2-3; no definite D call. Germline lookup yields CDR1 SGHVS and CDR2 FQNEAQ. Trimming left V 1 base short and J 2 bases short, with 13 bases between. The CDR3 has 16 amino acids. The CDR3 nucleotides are TGTGCCAGCAGCTTAGGGTCCTTCGCTTACACAGATACGCAGTATTTT. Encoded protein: CASSLGSFAYTDTQYF.

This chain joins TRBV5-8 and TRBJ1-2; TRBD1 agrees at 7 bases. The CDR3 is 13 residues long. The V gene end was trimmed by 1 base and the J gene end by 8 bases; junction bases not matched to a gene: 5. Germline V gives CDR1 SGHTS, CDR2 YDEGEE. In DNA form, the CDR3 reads TGTGCCAGCAGCTTGCAGGGGGTGAGCGGCTACACCTTC. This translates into CASSLQGVSGYTF.

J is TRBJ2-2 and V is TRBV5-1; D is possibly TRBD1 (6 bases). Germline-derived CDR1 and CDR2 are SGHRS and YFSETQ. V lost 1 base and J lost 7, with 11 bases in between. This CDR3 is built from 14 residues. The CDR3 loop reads CASSLTGYSGELFF. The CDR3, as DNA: TGCGCCAGCAGCTTGACAGGGTACAGCGGGGAGCTGTTTTTT.

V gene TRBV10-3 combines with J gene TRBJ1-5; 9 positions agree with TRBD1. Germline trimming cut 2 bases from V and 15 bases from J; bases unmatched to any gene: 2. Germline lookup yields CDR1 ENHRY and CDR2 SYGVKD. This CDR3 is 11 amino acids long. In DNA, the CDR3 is TGTGCCATCAGTGAGGGGACAGGGCTGCATTTT. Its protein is CAISEGTGLHF.

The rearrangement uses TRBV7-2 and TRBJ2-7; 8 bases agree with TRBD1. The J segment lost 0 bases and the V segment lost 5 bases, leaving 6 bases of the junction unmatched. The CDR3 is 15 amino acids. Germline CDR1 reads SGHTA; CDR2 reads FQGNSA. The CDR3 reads CASSPWTGSSYEQYF. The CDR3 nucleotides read TGTGCCAGCAGCCCCTGGACAGGGAGCTCCTACGAGCAGTACTTC.

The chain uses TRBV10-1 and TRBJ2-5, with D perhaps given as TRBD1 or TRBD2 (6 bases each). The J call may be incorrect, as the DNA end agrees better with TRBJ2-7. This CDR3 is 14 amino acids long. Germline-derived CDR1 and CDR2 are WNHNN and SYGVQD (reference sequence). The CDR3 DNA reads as TGCGCCAGCAGTGACGGCGGGGACATCAACGAGCAGTACTTC. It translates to CASSDGGDINEQYF.

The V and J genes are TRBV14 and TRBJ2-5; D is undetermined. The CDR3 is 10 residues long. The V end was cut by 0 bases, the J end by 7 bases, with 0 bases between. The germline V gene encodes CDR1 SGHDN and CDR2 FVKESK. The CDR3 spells CASSQETQYF. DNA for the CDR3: TGTGCCAGCAGCCAAGAGACCCAGTACTTC.

CDR3 nucleotide sequence: TGCGCCAGCAGCTTGCTGGGGTTATGGAACACTGAAGCTTTCTTT. Translation gives CASSLLGLWNTEAFF. The chain uses TRBV5-1 and TRBJ1-1; D gene unclear. The V gene's germline CDR1 is SGHRS and CDR2 YFSETQ. The CDR3 consists of 15 residues. V dropped 1 base and J dropped 1 base, with 11 bases sitting between them.

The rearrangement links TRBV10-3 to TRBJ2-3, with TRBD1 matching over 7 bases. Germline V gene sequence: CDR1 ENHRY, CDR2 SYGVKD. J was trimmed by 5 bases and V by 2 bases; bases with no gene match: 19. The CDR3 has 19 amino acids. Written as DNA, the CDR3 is TGTGCCATCAGTGAGCCAAGTATGTACAGGGGACGTCCGCAAGATACGCAGTATTTT. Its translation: CAISEPSMYRGRPQDTQYF.

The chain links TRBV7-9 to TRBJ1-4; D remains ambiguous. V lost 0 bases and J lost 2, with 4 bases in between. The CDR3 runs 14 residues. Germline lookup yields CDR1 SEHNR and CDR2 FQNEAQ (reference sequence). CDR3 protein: CASSLAGTNEKLFF. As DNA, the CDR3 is TGTGCCAGCAGCTTAGCGGGGACTAATGAAAAACTGTTTTTT.

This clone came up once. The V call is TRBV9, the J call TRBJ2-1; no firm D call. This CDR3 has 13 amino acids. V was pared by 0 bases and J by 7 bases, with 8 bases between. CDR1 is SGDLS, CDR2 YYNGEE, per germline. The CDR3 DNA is TGTGCCAGCAGCGTAGTAGAGGAGAATGAGCAGTTCTTC. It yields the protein CASSVVEENEQFF.